The TCR beta chain described here comes from a study of cytomegalovirus exposure and HLA in healthy donors. PCR employed 60 Vbeta and 13 Jbeta primers. Sequencing used immunoSEQ multiplex PCR; TCRdb keeps in-frame clones, though not all of them. The sample holds about 120,000 clones; under 90% are singletons and the top ten take roughly 3.9%. The CDR3 is 14 residues long. The V end was cut by 2 bases, the J end by 0 bases, with 7 bases between. Germline V lookup: CDR1 MNHEY, CDR2 SMNVEV (reference sequence). Sequences were obtained from PBMCs. This receptor was taken from a woman aged 25 to 39 in good health and CMV-seronegative. The chain joins TRBV27 to TRBJ1-1; no firm D call. Written as DNA, the CDR3 is TGTGCCAGCAGTTTAAGTGCTATGAACACTGAAGCTTTCTTT. Its translation: CASSLSAMNTEAFF.